In this sample, the clone carrying this T cell receptor beta chain turned up many times. Its cognate antigen is unknown. The CDR3 consists of 13 residues. Trimming took off 6 bases at V and 2 bases at J, with 11 bases between the two ends. From germline, CDR1 is MNHEY and CDR2 SVGEGT. This entry comes from a study of CD8 T cells in ankylosing spondylitis. In TCRdb, the 5' RACE reads were re-called with MiXCR into one record per CDR3 protein. Of about 300,000 distinct CDR3 sequences in the sample, roughly 12% are singletons; the top ten hold roughly 9.1%. General study results and limits: Seven or eight highly homologous variants formed a TCR beta motif that appeared characteristic of ankylosing spondylitis blood.

The receptor comes from a female donor with ankylosing spondylitis or in good health (not recorded which). Sequenced input: blood, either unsorted or a sorted T cell fraction (not recorded which). The chain is built from TRBV6-2 or TRBV6-3 and TRBJ2-7, with D hard to call. DNA for the CDR3: TGTGCCAGCAGCCCTAATGGACCCTACGAGCAGTACTTC. Residues: CASSPNGPYEQYF.